This T cell receptor beta chain was captured by sequencing in a study of T cells in localized non-small cell lung cancer. The CDR3 is 15 amino acids. Trimming took off 0 bases at V and 0 bases at J, with 9 bases between the two ends. CDR1 is MNHGY, CDR2 SAAAGT, per germline. Adjacent lung was taken at least 2 cm from the tumor margin, free of atypia. Broader study findings: Maximal T cell clonality occurred in uninvolved adjacent lung, with tumor ranking below it. Among the top 100 tumor clones, a median around 62 appeared in adjacent lung.

Produced via immunoSEQ multiplex PCR; TCRdb's table is partial and in-frame only. The sample shows some 2,500 clones, about 25% of them seen only once. This clone was found a few times. Its antigen is currently unknown. The specimen comprised normal lung tissue next to the tumor, sampled before any cancer treatment. This chain links TRBV6-8 with TRBJ2-7, with unresolved D. The clonotype was recovered from a man aged 35 to 70 with stage II squamous cell lung carcinoma. The CDR3 sequence is CASSYSPESSYEQYF. The DNA for the CDR3 is TGTGCCAGCAGTTACTCCCCAGAGAGCTCCTACGAGCAGTACTTC.